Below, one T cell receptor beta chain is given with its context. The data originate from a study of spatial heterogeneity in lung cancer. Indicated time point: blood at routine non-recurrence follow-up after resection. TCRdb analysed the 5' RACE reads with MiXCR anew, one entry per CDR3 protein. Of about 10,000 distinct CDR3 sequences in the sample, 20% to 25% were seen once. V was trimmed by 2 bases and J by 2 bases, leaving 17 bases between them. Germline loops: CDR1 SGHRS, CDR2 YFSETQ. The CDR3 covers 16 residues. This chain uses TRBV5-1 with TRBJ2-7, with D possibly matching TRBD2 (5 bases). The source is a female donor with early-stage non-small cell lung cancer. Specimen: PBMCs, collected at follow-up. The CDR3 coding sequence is TGCGCCAGCAGCTTAACGGGATCCCTCCAGGCCTACGAGCAGTACTTC. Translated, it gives CASSLTGSLQAYEQYF.